The 4 T cell receptor beta chains listed next were all sequenced from one sample in a study of blood T cell repertoires in COVID-19. Some clones are missing from TCRdb's copy, which holds only in-frame ones; the method was immunoSEQ multiplex PCR. The sample consists of fewer than 350,000 clones, around 88% of them appearing once. Source material: PBMCs or T cells enriched from blood (not recorded which). Every receptor here comes from a woman aged 40-49 years who had recovered from COVID-19.

This chain links TRBV28 with TRBJ2-1; tentatively, D is TRBD1 (7 bases). This CDR3 has 16 residues. V was cut by 7 bases and J by 6 bases, with 22 bases left in between. In germline, CDR1 is MDHEN, CDR2 SYDVKM. The CDR3: CASTAMRRGRFNEQFF. The CDR3 coding sequence is TGTGCCAGCACCGCCATGAGGAGGGGGCGCTTCAATGAGCAGTTCTTC.

The chain is built from TRBV11-3 and TRBJ2-3; 10 bases map to TRBD2. The CDR3 is made up of 15 amino acids. CDR1 and CDR2 from the germline V gene are SGHNT and YENEEA. J gave up 0 bases and V 3 bases, and 0 bases lay outside the gene matches. Here the CDR3 reads CASSLTSGSTDTQYF. DNA for the CDR3: TGTGCCAGCAGCTTGACTAGCGGGAGCACAGATACGCAGTATTTT.

The V call is TRBV24-1, the J call TRBJ2-5, with D possibly matching TRBD2 (6 bases). The V end lost 1 base, the J end lost 5 bases, and 16 bases lay between the germline ends. CDR3 size: 16 residues. Germline assignment: CDR1 KGHDR and CDR2 SFDVKD. The CDR3: CATSDFASMGRETQYF. Here the CDR3 DNA reads TGTGCCACCAGTGATTTCGCGTCGATGGGGAGGGAGACCCAGTACTTC.

This clone was seen repeatedly, ten times or more. V usage is TRBV11-2 and J usage is TRBJ1-2; TRBD1 agrees at 7 bases. This CDR3 is 14 amino acids long. After removal of 5 bases from V and 7 bases from J, the junction contained 10 bases not matched to a gene. Germline loops: CDR1 SGHAT, CDR2 FQNNGV. The CDR3 nucleotides are TGTGCCAGCAGCGAACCGGGACAGCATCCTGGCTACACCTTC. Translated, it gives CASSEPGQHPGYTF.